The 15 T cell receptor beta chains reported below all come from one sample, sequenced in a study of intratumoral heterogeneity in liver cancer. TCRdb's table, derived via immunoSEQ multiplex PCR, lists solely in-frame clones and lacks some. The top ten clones hold around a fifth of a sample with around 5,400 clones, around 72% of them seen once. The sample consisted of tumor-adjacent normal tissue, taken before any cancer treatment. The receptors derive from a man in his 70s with hepatocellular carcinoma.

This clone was observed a few times. The chain employs TRBV4-2 and TRBJ1-2; D not certain. Trimming removed 0 bases from V and 8 bases from J, with 22 bases in between. CDR3 length: 17 amino acids. Germline assignment: CDR1 LGHNA and CDR2 YNFKEQ. CDR3 loop: CASSQDLGFPGFGGYTF. CDR3 in DNA: TGTGCCAGCAGCCAAGATCTCGGGTTTCCGGGGTTCGGCGGCTACACCTTC.

This chain connects TRBV19 to TRBJ2-2, with TRBD1 identical over 8 bases. This CDR3 region has 14 residues. V shed 2 bases and J 4 bases; nucleotides not matched to a gene: 0. The germline gives CDR1 LNHDA, CDR2 SQIVND (reference sequence). Written as DNA, the CDR3 is TGTGCCAGTAGTATAACAGGGGGCACCGGGGAGCTGTTTTTT. Protein: CASSITGGTGELFF.

This clone is categorized as medium-sized (0.01 to 0.1%). The rearrangement joins TRBV28 to TRBJ2-2, with TRBD1 as a possible D gene (6 bases). Trimming cost V 5 bases and J 1 base, with 11 bases left between them. CDR3 length equals 15 residues. Germline CDR1 MDHEN, CDR2 SYDVKM. CDR3 DNA sequence: TGTGCCAGCAGTCCCGGGACAATGAACACCGGGGAGCTGTTTTTT. It yields the protein CASSPGTMNTGELFF.

This clone is large. V usage is TRBV27 and J usage is TRBJ1-2, with D possibly TRBD1 on 6 matching bases. The CDR3 runs to 14 residues. Germline-derived CDR1 and CDR2 are MNHEY and SMNVEV (reference sequence). V lost 6 bases, J lost 2 bases, and 13 bases lay in between. CDR3 residues: CASRVSQGNYGYTF. The DNA for the CDR3 is TGTGCCAGCAGGGTCTCTCAGGGGAACTATGGCTACACCTTC.

The chain recombines TRBV27 with TRBJ1-5, with 7 positions matching TRBD1. The germline CDR1 and CDR2 sequences are MNHEY and SMNVEV (reference sequence). The V and J ends lost 5 bases and 7 bases, in that order; junction bases with no gene match: 17. The CDR3 contains 17 residues. Written as DNA, the CDR3 is TGTGCCAGCAGTCCAGATTATACAGGGGCCGTTCGGCAGCCCCAGCATTTT. It is translated as CASSPDYTGAVRQPQHF.

The chain carries TRBV5-4 and TRBJ2-5, with D hard to call. This CDR3 has 15 amino acids. Trimming took 1 base from V and 2 from J, leaving 12 bases between them. Per the germline V gene, CDR1 is SGHNT and CDR2 is YYREEE (reference sequence). The CDR3 nucleotides read TGTGCCAGCAGCTTGAGGCCGGCTTCGCAAGAGACCCAGTACTTC. Protein product: CASSLRPASQETQYF.

The gene calls are TRBV30 and TRBJ2-1, with D unresolved. The CDR3 runs to 14 residues. V was clipped by 3 bases and J by 4 bases, with 13 bases between them. Germline-derived CDR1 and CDR2 are GTSNPN and SVGIG (reference sequence). This CDR3 is CAWSDGPGYNEQFF. In DNA form, the CDR3 reads TGTGCCTGGAGCGACGGACCTGGATACAATGAGCAGTTCTTC.

This clone qualifies as large. This chain links TRBV18 with TRBJ1-2; 7 nucleotides align to TRBD1. Trimming cost V 4 bases and J 7 bases; bases outside gene matches: 12. Germline CDR1 and CDR2: KGHSH and LQKENI. This CDR3 region has 15 residues. CDR3 nucleotides: TGTGCCAGCTCACAACGTGGGGACAGCGGTTTTGGCTACACCTTC. Translating gives CASSQRGDSGFGYTF. Based on the CDR3 plus reference TRBV18 and TRBJ1-2, the full variable domain is NAGVMQNPRHLVRRRGQEARLRCSPMKGHSHVYWYRQLPEEGLKFMVYLQKENIIDESGMPKERFSAEFPKEGPSILRIQQVVRGDSAAYFCASSQRGDSGFGYTFGSGTRLTVV.

The DNA of the CDR3 is TGTGCCAGCAGCTTGGTTGGAGGCTACGAGCAGTACTTC. Encoded protein: CASSLVGGYEQYF. The genes are TRBV5-6 and TRBJ2-7; a possible D gene is TRBD2 (5 bases). Germline V gives CDR1 SGHDT, CDR2 YYEEEE. Trimming stripped 0 bases from V and 3 bases from J, with 7 bases between. The length of the CDR3 is 13 residues.

This clone was found a few times. The rearrangement joins TRBV19 to TRBJ2-3; D not resolved. The V end lost 1 base, the J end lost 4 bases, and 6 bases lay between the germline ends. Germline CDR1 reads LNHDA; CDR2 reads SQIVND (reference sequence). The length of the CDR3 is 13 residues. CDR3: CASSIVHADTQYF. The CDR3 nucleotides are TGTGCCAGTAGTATAGTCCACGCAGATACGCAGTATTTT.

CDR3 nucleotide sequence: TGTGCCAGCGCCCCCCACACCCCCAGGGGCGGAAAAAACATTCAGTACTTC. Encoded protein: CASAPHTPRGGKNIQYF. The chain uses TRBV7-2 and TRBJ2-4; TRBD1 is a possible D gene (6 bases). The CDR3 has 17 amino acids. The germline CDR1 and CDR2 sequences are SGHTA and FQGNSA. Deletions cut 8 bases from V and 4 bases from J, with 24 bases between.

The chain carries TRBV5-4 and TRBJ2-5; TRBD2 matches at 12 bases. The germline gives CDR1 SGHNT, CDR2 YYREEE (reference sequence). V shed 5 bases, J shed 5 bases, and the junction held 1 base outside the gene matches. The CDR3 totals 13 residues. Here the CDR3 DNA reads TGTGCCAGCAGTCTAGCGGGGGGGGAGACCCAGTACTTC. As protein: CASSLAGGETQYF.

The chain joins TRBV5-4 to TRBJ1-2, with unresolved D. V was cut by 5 bases and J by 7 bases, with 12 bases left in between. The V gene's germline CDR1 is SGHNT and CDR2 YYREEE (reference sequence). CDR3 length: 12 residues. The CDR3 nucleotides read TGTGCCAGCAGTCCGACCGGGTTTGGCTACACCTTC. Its translation is CASSPTGFGYTF. Drawing the rest from reference TRBV5-4 and TRBJ1-2, the complete variable domain is ETGVTQSPTHLIKTRGQQVTLRCSSQSGHNTVSWYQQALGQGPQFIFQYYREEENGRGNFPPRFSGLQFPNYSSELNVNALELDDSALYLCASSPTGFGYTFGSGTRLTVV.

The chain couples TRBV9 to TRBJ1-2, with 11 nucleotides matching TRBD1. The CDR3 loop spans 14 amino acids. Unmatched junction bases numbered 4, after V lost 2 bases and J lost 7 bases. Germline loops: CDR1 SGDLS, CDR2 YYNGEE. CDR3 nucleotides: TGTGCCAGCAGCGTCGGGGACAGGGGGGGTGGCTACACCTTC. Translation: CASSVGDRGGGYTF.

This rearrangement joins TRBV4-1 to TRBJ2-7, with D possibly being TRBD1 (5 bases). This CDR3 contains 14 residues. Germline V gene sequence: CDR1 MGHRA, CDR2 YSYEKL. V dropped 3 bases and J dropped 3 bases, with 12 bases sitting between them. DNA of the CDR3: TGCGCCAGCAGCCACCAGGGTCGTAGCTACGAGCAGTACTTC. As protein: CASSHQGRSYEQYF.